The table lists the clone carrying this T cell receptor (beta chain) with many counts. The antigen remains undetermined. The sample is drawn from a study of CD8 T cells in ankylosing spondylitis. For TCR beta, libraries came from quantitative 5'-RACE with molecular barcodes. TCRdb recomputed calls from the 5' RACE reads with MiXCR, one row per CDR3 protein. The sample contains about 210,000 distinct CDR3 sequences, around 6.6% of which appear only once. Study-wide results and limits: The study looked at matched synovial fluid samples from ankylosing spondylitis patients. Disease-linked clones were reported to be significantly enriched there. Both synovial fluid and blood in reactive arthritis had previously been reported to carry some motif variants. What appeared characteristic of ankylosing spondylitis blood was a TCR beta motif of eight highly homologous variants.

Germline CDR1 reads MNHEY; CDR2 reads SMNVEV (reference sequence). V shed 3 bases and J shed 5 bases, with 10 bases lying between them. The CDR3 consists of 13 residues. The chain uses TRBV27 and TRBJ1-1, with a weak D call TRBD1 (5 bases). This receptor was identified in a male donor with ankylosing spondylitis. The specimen was blood, either unsorted or a sorted T cell fraction (not recorded which). CDR3 coding DNA: TGTGCCAGCAGTTTTGGGGGAAGTACTGAAGCTTTCTTT. This translates into CASSFGGSTEAFF.